The clone carrying this T cell receptor beta chain has a handful of counts. Its antigen is not identified. In TCRdb, the reads were re-called with MiXCR into one record per CDR3 protein. The table includes some 500,000 distinct CDR3 sequences, roughly a third detected once. This sample was taken from a study of T cell repertoires in cytomegalovirus infection. Study summary: Use of recently identified HLA-C-restricted and well-studied HLA-B-restricted CMV epitopes was part of the study. Overall study results and limits: The study found HLA-C-restricted CMV-specific TCR beta clonotypes dominating the ex vivo response. Carriers of CMV and the relevant HLA type were discriminated by public TCR beta frequency.

There are 18 residues in the CDR3. Trimming at V came to 4 bases and at J to 5 bases, leaving 14 bases not matched to a gene. Germline V gene sequence: CDR1 SGHVS, CDR2 FQNEAQ. Sequencing used cultured PBMCs, obtained from culture after CMV antigen stimulation. The chain has TRBV7-8 and TRBJ2-3; TRBD1 aligns across 11 bases. This sequence was found in a human donor in good health (CMV status not recorded). Some clones in this sample may be carry-over from other donors' samples. The CDR3 DNA is TGTGCCAGCAGCTCAGAAAAAATGGACAGGGGGCAGGGAGATACGCAGTATTTT. Its protein product is CASSSEKMDRGQGDTQYF.